This TCR beta chain was sequenced during a study of cytomegalovirus exposure and HLA in healthy donors. PCR involved 60 Vbeta and 13 Jbeta primers. Generated by immunoSEQ multiplex PCR, the TCRdb table keeps only in-frame clones and is missing some. Listed are roughly 190,000 clones; around 6% falls within the top ten. Comments on this clone: The antigen remains unidentified. Other nucleotide sequences from this sample produce the same CDR3.

CDR3 length: 12 amino acids. Germline-derived CDR1 and CDR2 are MNHEY and SVGAGI. V shed 6 bases and J shed 3 bases, with 9 bases lying between them. Findings of the study overall: An analysis that was carried out later associated 16,951 TCR beta sequences with HLA alleles at 0.05 false discovery rate.

The chain couples TRBV6-5 to TRBJ2-7, with D possibly matching TRBD1 (5 bases). Sequenced input: PBMCs. This clonotype was sampled from a man aged 30-40 years in good health and CMV-seronegative. Here the CDR3 reads CASSPQGYEQYF. Here the CDR3 DNA reads TGTGCCAGCAGCCCCCAGGGCTACGAGCAGTACTTC.